These 17 T cell receptor beta chains came from one sample sequenced in a study of identical twins. TCRdb called the 5' RACE reads again in MiXCR, with one record for every CDR3 protein. The sample yields hundreds of thousands of distinct CDR3 sequences, under 8.5% seen once. These data also formed part of another study, on yellow fever vaccine responses in identical twins.

The sequenced sample consisted of PBMCs. The receptors stem from a woman aged 18-29 years in good health.

This clonotype was recorded at least ten times. V gene TRBV12-3 or TRBV12-4 combines with J gene TRBJ1-5; D gene uncertain. The V end was cut by 4 bases, the J end by 3 bases, with 10 bases between. The CDR3 sequence is 14 residues long. CDR3 loop: CASSSTDINQPQHF. In nucleotides, the CDR3 is TGTGCCAGCAGTTCAACAGATATCAATCAGCCCCAGCATTTT.

The rearrangement joins TRBV5-1 to TRBJ1-5; unclear D gene. Trimming took off 4 bases at V and 0 bases at J, with 5 bases between the two ends. This CDR3 is 13 amino acids long. CDR1 is SGHRS and CDR2 is YFSETQ in the germline V gene. The CDR3 DNA sequence: TGCGCCAGCAGCACCCCTAGCAATCAGCCCCAGCATTTT. Translation: CASSTPSNQPQHF. The full variable domain, completed using reference TRBV5-1 and TRBJ1-5, is KAGVTQTPRYLIKTRGQQVTLSCSPISGHRSVSWYQQTPGQGLQFLFEYFSETQRNKGNFPGRFSGRQFSNSRSEMNVSTLELGDSALYLCASSTPSNQPQHFGDGTRLSIL.

This clonotype has only a few counts. The V gene is TRBV6-5, the J gene TRBJ1-5; possibly TRBD1 for D (5 bases). The V gene's germline CDR1 is MNHEY and CDR2 SVGAGI. V was clipped by 8 bases and J by 5 bases, with 10 bases between them. CDR3 length: 12 residues. The CDR3 reads CASGRGDQPQHF. The CDR3, as DNA: TGTGCCAGCGGACGGGGCGATCAGCCCCAGCATTTT.

This clonotype came up a few times. The V call is TRBV5-6, the J call TRBJ2-7, with D possibly matching TRBD1 (6 bases). The V end was cut by 2 bases, the J end by 1 base, with 7 bases between. The CDR3 extends over 13 amino acids. Germline-derived CDR1 and CDR2 are SGHDT and YYEEEE. CDR3 amino acids: CASSLTGSYEQYV. In DNA, the CDR3 is TGTGCCAGCAGCTTAACAGGGTCCTACGAGCAGTACGTC.

This clonotype has a count of ten or more. This chain links TRBV20-1 with TRBJ2-3; TRBD1 agrees at 10 bases. Unmatched junction bases numbered 11, after V lost 4 bases and J lost 4 bases. Germline V gene lookup returns CDR1 DFQATT and CDR2 SNEGSKA (reference sequence). The CDR3 is made up of 16 amino acids. The CDR3 region has the DNA TGCAGTGCTAAAAAGAACCGGGACAGGGGTTCAGATACGCAGTATTTT. Translated, it gives CSAKKNRDRGSDTQYF.

Notes on this clonotype: A much more abundant neighbour one base away suggests this may be a read error. The chain couples TRBV11-2 to TRBJ2-7, with a possible D match to TRBD2 (6 bases). V lost 4 bases, J lost 3 bases, and 25 bases lay in between. CDR1 is SGHAT and CDR2 is FQNNGV in the germline V gene. The CDR3 loop spans 18 amino acids. The DNA of the CDR3 is TGTGCCAGCAGCTCCCATCCCTTTTTTAGCAGGAGGGACTACGAGCAGTACTTC. Its protein is CASSSHPFFSRRDYEQYF.

The CDR3: CASSDPPGGSGGGPSTDTQYF. The CDR3, as DNA: TGTGCCAGCAGTGACCCCCCGGGCGGGAGCGGGGGGGGACCTAGCACAGATACGCAGTATTTT. V usage is TRBV6-4 and J usage is TRBJ2-3, with 10 bases matching TRBD2. J lost 0 bases, V lost 2 bases, and 17 bases had no gene match. The CDR3 extends over 21 amino acids. Germline V gene data show CDR1 as MRHNA and CDR2 as SNTAGT.

This clonotype was picked up many times. This sequence joins TRBV6-5 and TRBJ2-7; maybe TRBD2 (6 bases). This CDR3 comprises 14 residues. Germline V gene lookup returns CDR1 MNHEY and CDR2 SVGAGI. Trimming took off 4 bases at V and 2 bases at J, with 12 bases between the two ends. Here the CDR3 reads CASSFRRGPYEQYF. The CDR3 nucleotides are TGTGCCAGCAGTTTTCGGCGGGGCCCCTACGAGCAGTACTTC.

This clonotype has at least ten counts. The J gene is TRBJ1-1, the V gene TRBV10-3; 7 bases fit TRBD1. The CDR3 contains 14 residues. Looked up from germline, CDR1 is ENHRY and CDR2 is SYGVKD. With 5 bases clipped from V and 1 base from J, the junction kept 4 bases outside the gene matches. CDR3 region: CAISPGQRNTEAFF. CDR3 DNA sequence: TGTGCCATCAGTCCGGGACAGAGGAACACTGAAGCTTTCTTT.

J is TRBJ2-1 and V is TRBV7-9, with TRBD2 identical over 9 bases. The germline gives CDR1 SEHNR, CDR2 FQNEAQ (reference sequence). V lost 5 bases to trimming and J lost 7 bases; unmatched junction nucleotides: 12. This CDR3 region has 16 residues. CDR3 sequence reads: CASSALPGLAANEQFF. The CDR3, as DNA: TGTGCCAGCAGCGCTTTGCCGGGACTAGCAGCAAATGAGCAGTTCTTC.

The sample holds many counts of this clonotype. The V call is TRBV5-1, the J call TRBJ2-3, with TRBD2 identical over 10 bases. Germline CDR1 and CDR2: SGHRS and YFSETQ. The J segment lost 4 bases and the V segment lost 10 bases, leaving 9 bases of the junction unmatched. This CDR3 region has 14 residues. The CDR3 sequence: CAGSLAGVPDTQYF. The CDR3 DNA reads TGCGCCGGATCGCTAGCGGGAGTCCCAGATACGCAGTATTTT.

This clonotype was recorded a few times. The chain employs TRBV5-1 and TRBJ2-2, with 8 bases that match TRBD1. Germline V gene sequence: CDR1 SGHRS, CDR2 YFSETQ. This CDR3 region has 15 residues. J lost 1 base, V lost 3 bases, and 2 bases had no gene match. This CDR3 is CASSWTGMNTGELFF. The CDR3 DNA follows: TGCGCCAGCAGCTGGACAGGGATGAACACCGGGGAGCTGTTTTTT.

This clonotype occurred many times. The gene calls are TRBV5-1 and TRBJ2-1; TRBD2 agrees at 9 bases. The germline gives CDR1 SGHRS, CDR2 YFSETQ. The CDR3 consists of 17 residues. V shed 0 bases and J 9 bases; nucleotides not matched to a gene: 13. CDR3 region: CASSLEASGADVGEQFF. The DNA of the CDR3 is TGCGCCAGCAGCTTGGAGGCTAGCGGGGCCGACGTTGGTGAGCAGTTCTTC.

There are many counts of this clonotype. This sequence joins TRBV20-1 and TRBJ2-1, with unresolved D. V was pared by 0 bases and J by 6 bases, with 15 bases between. From germline, CDR1 is DFQATT and CDR2 SNEGSKA (reference sequence). The CDR3 covers 15 residues. The CDR3 is CSARDRNYGSNEQFF. The CDR3, as DNA: TGCAGTGCTAGAGATCGGAATTACGGTTCCAATGAGCAGTTCTTC.

The rearrangement joins TRBV10-3 to TRBJ1-6, with TRBD1 matching 8 bases. V dropped 6 bases and J dropped 10; count of bases not matched to a gene: 8. The CDR3 covers 14 residues. CDR1 and CDR2 (germline): ENHRY, SYGVKD. CDR3 DNA sequence: TGTGCCATCAGACAGACAGGGGTAGACTCACCCCTCCACTTT. It specifies CAIRQTGVDSPLHF.

This clonotype appeared many times. The chain joins TRBV12-3 or TRBV12-4 to TRBJ2-3; no reliable D call. Trimming took 6 bases from V and 1 from J, leaving 11 bases between them. The CDR3 is made up of 14 amino acids. In DNA, the CDR3 is TGTGCCAGCAGCCCTCGAGCCGGCACAGATACGCAGTATTTT. As protein: CASSPRAGTDTQYF.

The V and J genes are TRBV2 and TRBJ2-7; 12 bases match TRBD2. With V trimmed by 5 bases and J by 3 bases, 5 bases remained unmatched. The CDR3 covers 15 residues. Germline CDR1 SNHLY, CDR2 FYNNEI. CDR3 region: CASSSSGRAIYEQYF. The CDR3, as DNA: TGTGCCAGCAGTTCTAGCGGGAGGGCCATCTACGAGCAGTACTTC.